This note documents a single TCR beta chain sequence. The target antigen is unknown. A multiplex PCR was run with 60 Vbeta primers and 13 Jbeta primers. The data were produced by immunoSEQ multiplex PCR, yet TCRdb's version contains in-frame clones alone and is incomplete. The sample lists more than 130,000 clones; over 70% were seen once. The data derive from a study of cytomegalovirus exposure and HLA in healthy donors. Study details: Earlier, approximately 110 million unique TCR beta sequences were recovered from around 200 million T cells by an analysis. Study conclusions and caveats: About 90% or about 30% of the time was how often most TCR beta V segments were productive, according to an earlier analysis. Evidence from a later analysis indicated that most CMV-associated TCR beta chains looked HLA-restricted.

The CDR3 covers 14 residues. Germline values: CDR1 SGHTA, CDR2 FQGNSA. Trimming removed 3 bases from V and 6 bases from J; junction bases left unmatched: 4. Specimen: PBMCs. The clonotype comes from a male donor in good health and CMV-seronegative. The chain combines TRBV7-2 with TRBJ2-1; 8 positions match TRBD1. CDR3: CASSLGQASNEQFF. CDR3 coding DNA: TGTGCCAGCAGCTTGGGACAGGCTAGCAATGAGCAGTTCTTC.